A single sample is the source of the 2 T cell receptor beta chains below, sequenced in a study of T cells in Graves' hyperthyroidism and ophthalmopathy. RNA transcripts provided the source from which TCR beta CDR3 regions were amplified. Carried out on the TCR CDR3, a first-round RT-PCR used the HTBI primer set. One entry per CDR3 protein results from TCRdb running MiXCR on the multiplex PCR reads. The table shows 500,000 to 800,000 distinct CDR3 sequences, with approximately 14% occurring only once. Input material: blood. The source is a woman aged 45 to 65 with Graves' ophthalmopathy.

This clonotype was detected ten times or more. This chain uses TRBV6-2 or TRBV6-3 with TRBJ1-1; unclear D gene. Germline V gene lookup returns CDR1 MNHEY and CDR2 SVGEGT. There are 13 residues in the CDR3. V lost 2 bases and J 4 bases, leaving 8 bases between the germline ends. The CDR3 DNA is TGTGCCAGCAGTTACCTTACCAGCACTGAAGCTTTCTTT. Residues: CASSYLTSTEAFF.

This clonotype occurred a few times. The V gene is TRBV19, the J gene TRBJ2-3, with TRBD2 matching over 10 bases. The J segment lost 5 bases and the V segment lost 3 bases, leaving 11 bases of the junction unmatched. This CDR3 is 17 amino acids long. Germline V gives CDR1 LNHDA, CDR2 SQIVND (reference sequence). The CDR3 protein is CASSIGLAGGVGDTQYF. For the CDR3, the DNA is TGTGCCAGTAGTATCGGATTAGCGGGAGGCGTGGGAGATACGCAGTATTTT.